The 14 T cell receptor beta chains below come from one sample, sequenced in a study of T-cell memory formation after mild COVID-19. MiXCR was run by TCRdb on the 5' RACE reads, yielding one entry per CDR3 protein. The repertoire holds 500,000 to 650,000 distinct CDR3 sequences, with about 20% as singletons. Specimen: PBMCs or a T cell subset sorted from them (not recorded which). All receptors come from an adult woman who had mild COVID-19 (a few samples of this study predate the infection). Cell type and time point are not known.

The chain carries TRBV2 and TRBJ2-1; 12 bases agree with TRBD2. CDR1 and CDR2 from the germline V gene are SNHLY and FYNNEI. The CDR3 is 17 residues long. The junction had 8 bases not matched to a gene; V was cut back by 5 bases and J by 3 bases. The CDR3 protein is CASSYRLAGEGYNEQFF. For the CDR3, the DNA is TGTGCCAGCAGTTACAGACTAGCGGGGGAAGGCTACAATGAGCAGTTCTTC.

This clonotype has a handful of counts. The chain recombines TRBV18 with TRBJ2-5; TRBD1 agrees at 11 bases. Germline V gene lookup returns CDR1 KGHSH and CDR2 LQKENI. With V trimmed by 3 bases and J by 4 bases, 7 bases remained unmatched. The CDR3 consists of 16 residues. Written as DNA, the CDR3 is TGTGCCAGCTCACCGCCCAGGACAGGGGGCCGAGAGACCCAGTACTTC. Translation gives CASSPPRTGGRETQYF.

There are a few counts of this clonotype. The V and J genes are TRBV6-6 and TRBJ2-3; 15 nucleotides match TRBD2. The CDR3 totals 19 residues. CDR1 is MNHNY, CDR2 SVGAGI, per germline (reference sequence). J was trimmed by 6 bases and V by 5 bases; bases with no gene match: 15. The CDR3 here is CASSGGLAGGPSFTDTQYF. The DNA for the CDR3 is TGTGCCAGCAGTGGAGGACTAGCGGGAGGGCCTAGCTTTACGGATACGCAGTATTTT.

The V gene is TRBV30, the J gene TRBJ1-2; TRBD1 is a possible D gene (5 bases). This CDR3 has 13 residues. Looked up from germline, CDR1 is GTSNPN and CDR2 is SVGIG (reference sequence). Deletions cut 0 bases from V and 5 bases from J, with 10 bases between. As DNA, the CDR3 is TGTGCCTGGAGTGTACAGGATAATTATGGCTACACCTTC. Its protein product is CAWSVQDNYGYTF.

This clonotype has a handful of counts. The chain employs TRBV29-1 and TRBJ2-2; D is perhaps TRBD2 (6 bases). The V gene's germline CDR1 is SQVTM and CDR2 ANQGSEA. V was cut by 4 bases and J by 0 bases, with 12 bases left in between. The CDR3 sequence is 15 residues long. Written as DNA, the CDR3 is TGCAGCGTTGCGGAGGGGTCGTCGAACACCGGGGAGCTGTTTTTT. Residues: CSVAEGSSNTGELFF.

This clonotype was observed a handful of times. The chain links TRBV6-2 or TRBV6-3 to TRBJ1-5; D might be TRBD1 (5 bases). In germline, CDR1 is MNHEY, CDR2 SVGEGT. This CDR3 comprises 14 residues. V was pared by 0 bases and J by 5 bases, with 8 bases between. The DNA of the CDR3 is TGTGCCAGCAGTTACTCATACAGGTATCAGCCCCAGCATTTT. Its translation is CASSYSYRYQPQHF.

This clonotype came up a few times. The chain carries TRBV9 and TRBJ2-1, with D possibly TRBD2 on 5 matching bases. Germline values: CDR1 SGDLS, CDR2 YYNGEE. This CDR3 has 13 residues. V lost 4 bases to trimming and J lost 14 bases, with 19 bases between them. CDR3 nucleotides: TGTGCCAGCAGCCCCCGAGAAAGGGAGACCAAGTTCTTC. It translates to CASSPRERETKFF.

In DNA, the CDR3 is TGCGCCAGCAGCCAAGTTCCCCAGGGGACCTACGAGCAGTACTTC. Its protein product is CASSQVPQGTYEQYF. The chain has TRBV4-1 and TRBJ2-7; perhaps TRBD1 as D (6 bases). The CDR3 sequence is 15 residues long. V shed 1 base and J shed 2 bases, with 12 bases lying between them. Germline CDR1 reads MGHRA; CDR2 reads YSYEKL.

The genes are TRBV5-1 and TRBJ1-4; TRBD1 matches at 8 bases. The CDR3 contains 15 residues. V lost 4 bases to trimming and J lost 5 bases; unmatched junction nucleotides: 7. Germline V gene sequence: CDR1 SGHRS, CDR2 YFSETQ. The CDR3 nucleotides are TGCGCCAGCAGCCCGGGGGCAGGGGGCAATGAAAAACTGTTTTTT. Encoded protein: CASSPGAGGNEKLFF. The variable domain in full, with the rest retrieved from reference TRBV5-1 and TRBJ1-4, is KAGVTQTPRYLIKTRGQQVTLSCSPISGHRSVSWYQQTPGQGLQFLFEYFSETQRNKGNFPGRFSGRQFSNSRSEMNVSTLELGDSALYLCASSPGAGGNEKLFFGSGTQLSVL.

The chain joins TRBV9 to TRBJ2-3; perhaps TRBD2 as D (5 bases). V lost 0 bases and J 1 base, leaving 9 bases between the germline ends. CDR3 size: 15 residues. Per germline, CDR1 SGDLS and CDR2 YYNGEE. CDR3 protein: CASSVAEGGTDTQYF. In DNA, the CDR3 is TGTGCCAGCAGCGTAGCCGAGGGAGGCACAGATACGCAGTATTTT.

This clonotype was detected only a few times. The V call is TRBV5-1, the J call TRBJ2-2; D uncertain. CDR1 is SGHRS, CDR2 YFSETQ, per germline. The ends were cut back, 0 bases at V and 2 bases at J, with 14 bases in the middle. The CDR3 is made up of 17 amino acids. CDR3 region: CASSLDARTLNTGELFF. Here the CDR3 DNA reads TGCGCCAGCAGCTTGGATGCCCGTACACTTAACACCGGGGAGCTGTTTTTT.

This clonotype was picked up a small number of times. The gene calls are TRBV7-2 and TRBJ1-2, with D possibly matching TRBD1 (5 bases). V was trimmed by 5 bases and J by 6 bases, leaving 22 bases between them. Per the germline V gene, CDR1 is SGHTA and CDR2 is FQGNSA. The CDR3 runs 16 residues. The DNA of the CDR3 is TGTGCCAGCAGCCTAAATAATCGAGGCAGGGCTAATGGCTACACCTTC. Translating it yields CASSLNNRGRANGYTF.

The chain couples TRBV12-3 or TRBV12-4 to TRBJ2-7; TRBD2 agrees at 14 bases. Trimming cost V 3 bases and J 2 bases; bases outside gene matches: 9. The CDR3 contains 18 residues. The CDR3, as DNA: TGTGCCAGCAGTTTGACCAGACTAGCGGGGGGGCAACCCTACGAGCAGTACTTC. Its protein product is CASSLTRLAGGQPYEQYF.

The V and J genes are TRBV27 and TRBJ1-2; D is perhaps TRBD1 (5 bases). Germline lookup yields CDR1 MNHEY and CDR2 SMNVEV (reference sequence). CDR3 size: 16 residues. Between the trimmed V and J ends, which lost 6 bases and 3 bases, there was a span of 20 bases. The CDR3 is CASSQQVAGGYYGYTF. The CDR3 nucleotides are TGTGCCAGCAGCCAACAGGTAGCGGGAGGGTACTATGGCTACACCTTC.